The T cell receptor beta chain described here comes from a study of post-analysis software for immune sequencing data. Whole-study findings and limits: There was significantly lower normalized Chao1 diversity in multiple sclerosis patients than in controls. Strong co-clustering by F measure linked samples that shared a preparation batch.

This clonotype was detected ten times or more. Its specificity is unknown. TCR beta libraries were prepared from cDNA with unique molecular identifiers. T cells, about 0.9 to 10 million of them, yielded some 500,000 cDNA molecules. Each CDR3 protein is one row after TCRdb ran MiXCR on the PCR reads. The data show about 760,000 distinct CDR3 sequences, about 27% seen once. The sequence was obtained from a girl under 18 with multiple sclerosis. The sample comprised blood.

This chain's CDR3 is CASMYGGNYEQYF. The CDR3 DNA is TGTGCCAGCATGTACGGCGGGAACTACGAGCAGTACTTC. The chain is built from TRBV28 and TRBJ2-7; tentative D call: TRBD2 (6 bases). Per germline, CDR1 MDHEN and CDR2 SYDVKM. The V and J ends lost 7 bases and 3 bases respectively, with 13 bases between them. The CDR3 loop spans 13 amino acids.